This TCR beta chain came from a study of chemoradiotherapy in HPV16-positive cancers. Findings and limits, study-wide: During treatment, candidate HPV-specific clones and E7-related motifs expanded in tumor.

Repeated repertoire sampling spanned the course of chemoradiotherapy. TCRdb's table, derived via immunoSEQ multiplex PCR, lists solely in-frame clones and lacks some. The sample includes around 30,000 clones, 91% of them seen just once. CDR1 SEHNR and CDR2 FQNEAQ come from the germline V gene (reference sequence). With termini counted, the CDR3 has 17 amino acids. On this clone: Its antigen is not identified. Because the CDR3's place on the DNA is in doubt, the DNA is left out and the CDR3 is given as listed by TCRdb.

The sample in question was blood, obtained from a patient who underwent chemoradiotherapy. The clonotype was recovered from a human donor with HPV-associated anogenital cancer. This chain uses TRBV7-9 with TRBJ2-2; the table's TRBD1 call for D was not verified on the DNA. This CDR3 is CASSFGPGQENTGELFF.